Presented here are 30 T cell receptor beta chains from one specimen sequenced in a study of response to subunit inactivated influenza vaccine. MiXCR was run by TCRdb on the RT-PCR reads, yielding one entry per CDR3 protein. The sample has about 530,000 distinct CDR3 sequences, 12% seen once; the top ten hold roughly a tenth. The sequenced sample was PBMCs from blood, obtained on the day of vaccination. These receptors all stem from a man aged 50-59 years who received an inactivated influenza vaccine.

The table lists this clonotype with a few counts. The genes are TRBV29-1 and TRBJ2-3; 13 bases align to TRBD2. Per germline, CDR1 SQVTM and CDR2 ANQGSEA. The CDR3 sequence is 14 residues long. V was clipped by 7 bases and J by 2 bases; unmatched bases: 3. The CDR3 sequence is CSGTSGRDTDTQYF. The CDR3, as DNA: TGCAGCGGCACTAGCGGGAGGGACACAGATACGCAGTATTTT.

In this sample, this clonotype turned up many times. This rearrangement joins TRBV24-1 to TRBJ1-4; TRBD1 agrees at 10 bases. The CDR3 extends over 15 amino acids. CDR1 is KGHDR, CDR2 SFDVKD, per germline. V lost 4 bases and J lost 6; bases outside the gene matches: 4. The CDR3 DNA reads TGTGCCACCAGTGACTGGACAGGGGGACATGAAAAACTGTTTTTT. Its translation: CATSDWTGGHEKLFF.

This clonotype was seen a few times. This sequence joins TRBV4-1 and TRBJ1-1; weak D call: TRBD1 (5 bases). The CDR3 loop spans 15 amino acids. The V end lost 3 bases, the J end lost 3 bases, and 14 bases lay between the germline ends. Germline CDR1 and CDR2: MGHRA and YSYEKL. CDR3 in DNA: TGCGCCAGCAGCCAGGAAGGCAGGGAGCACACTGAAGCTTTCTTT. Its translation is CASSQEGREHTEAFF.

There are many counts of this clonotype. The chain employs TRBV4-1 and TRBJ2-1, with TRBD2 matching over 10 bases. The CDR3 runs to 19 residues. Germline CDR1 and CDR2: MGHRA and YSYEKL. The junction had 16 bases not matched to a gene; V was cut back by 0 bases and J by 8 bases. The DNA of the CDR3 is TGCGCCAGCAGCCAAGATCCTCAATCCGGGACTAGCGAACAGGATGAGCAGTTCTTC. Its translation: CASSQDPQSGTSEQDEQFF.

This clonotype has just a few counts. The chain couples TRBV9 to TRBJ2-5; no clear D gene. Trimming cost V 0 bases and J 5 bases, with 14 bases left between them. This CDR3 comprises 15 residues. Germline V gene lookup returns CDR1 SGDLS and CDR2 YYNGEE. CDR3 amino acids: CASSVGALQGETQYF. CDR3 sequence (DNA): TGTGCCAGCAGCGTAGGGGCCCTCCAAGGGGAGACCCAGTACTTC.

This chain connects TRBV6-5 to TRBJ1-5; D not resolved. CDR1 MNHEY and CDR2 SVGAGI come from the germline V gene. Trimming shortened V by 6 bases and J by 0 bases, and 9 bases separated the two germline ends. This CDR3 has 14 amino acids. The CDR3 protein is CASSLQRSNQPQHF. The DNA of the CDR3 is TGTGCCAGCAGCTTACAGCGTAGCAATCAGCCCCAGCATTTT.

This clonotype was detected a few times. The rearrangement links TRBV2 to TRBJ2-2; tentative D call: TRBD2 (5 bases). The ends were cut back, 4 bases at V and 6 bases at J, with 15 bases in the middle. The CDR3 contains 15 residues. The germline V gene has CDR1 SNHLY and CDR2 FYNNEI. The DNA of the CDR3 is TGTGCCAGCAGTGTGTCTGGGGAGTTCGCCGGGGAGCTGTTTTTT. Its protein is CASSVSGEFAGELFF.

The chain combines TRBV7-9 with TRBJ2-7, with TRBD2 identical over 9 bases. CDR1 is SEHNR, CDR2 FQNEAQ, per germline (reference sequence). This CDR3 spans 16 amino acids. V lost 1 base to trimming and J lost 5 bases; unmatched junction nucleotides: 9. The CDR3 sequence: CASSLGIGGRVHEQYF. CDR3 nucleotide sequence: TGTGCCAGCAGCTTAGGTATTGGCGGGAGGGTCCACGAGCAGTACTTC.

This rearrangement joins TRBV27 to TRBJ1-1, with D possibly matching TRBD1 (5 bases). CDR1 and CDR2 (germline): MNHEY, SMNVEV (reference sequence). This CDR3 is built from 13 residues. V lost 5 bases, J lost 3 bases, and 10 bases lay in between. Written as DNA, the CDR3 is TGTGCCAGCAGTCCCAACAGGTACACTGAAGCTTTCTTT. As protein: CASSPNRYTEAFF.

The chain recombines TRBV6-5 with TRBJ2-1; D call uncertain. The CDR3 covers 14 residues. Germline CDR1 MNHEY, CDR2 SVGAGI. Trimming pared 6 bases from V and 6 bases from J, leaving 15 bases between. Here the CDR3 DNA reads TGTGCCAGCAGCCACTCAGACCAACCCAATGAGCAGTTCTTC. This translates into CASSHSDQPNEQFF.

This clonotype has a count of ten or more. This chain connects TRBV10-3 to TRBJ2-2; D uncertain. Germline-derived CDR1 and CDR2 are ENHRY and SYGVKD. The CDR3 is made up of 16 amino acids. The V and J ends lost 3 bases and 5 bases respectively, with 16 bases between them. Here the CDR3 reads CAISDNESRRTGELFF. The DNA for the CDR3 is TGTGCCATCAGTGATAACGAGTCGAGAAGGACCGGGGAGCTGTTTTTT.

In its sample, this clonotype was seen many times. This chain joins TRBV10-3 and TRBJ2-3; D is tentatively TRBD1 or TRBD2 (5 bases each). CDR1 is ENHRY and CDR2 is SYGVKD in the germline V gene. Trimming left V 0 bases short and J 2 bases short, with 9 bases between. The length of the CDR3 is 15 residues. CDR3 region: CAISESGESTDTQYF. In DNA form, the CDR3 reads TGTGCCATCAGTGAGTCGGGGGAATCCACAGATACGCAGTATTTT.

This chain connects TRBV12-3 or TRBV12-4 to TRBJ2-1; no clear D. There are 11 residues in the CDR3. The V gene lost 8 bases and the J gene lost 8 bases, with 10 bases spanning the gap. In DNA form, the CDR3 reads TGTGCCAGCGCTTCATCCCATGAGCAGTTCTTC. It yields the protein CASASSHEQFF.

In this sample, this clonotype turned up a few times. V is TRBV25-1 and J is TRBJ2-7; 7 nucleotides match TRBD1. The CDR3 sequence is 15 residues long. The germline CDR1 and CDR2 sequences are MGHDK and SYGVNS. The V gene end was trimmed by 4 bases and the J gene end by 5 bases; junction bases not matched to a gene: 11. The chain's CDR3 is CASSVISQGWDEQYF. CDR3 coding DNA: TGTGCCAGCAGTGTGATATCACAGGGGTGGGACGAGCAGTACTTC.

This clonotype showed up just a few times. The chain combines TRBV5-1 with TRBJ2-5; no definite D call. CDR1 is SGHRS, CDR2 YFSETQ, per germline. Trimming took 10 bases from V and 5 from J, leaving 12 bases between them. This CDR3 comprises 11 residues. The CDR3 here is CAQQLGETQYF. The CDR3 region has the DNA TGCGCCCAGCAGTTGGGGGAGACCCAGTACTTC.

The CDR3 region is CATSPVNGGTEAFF. The CDR3 DNA reads TGTGCCACCAGTCCGGTCAACGGTGGCACTGAAGCTTTCTTT. This sequence joins TRBV24-1 and TRBJ1-1; no clear D. Germline V gene data show CDR1 as KGHDR and CDR2 as SFDVKD. This CDR3 spans 14 amino acids. V was cut by 6 bases and J by 4 bases, with 14 bases left in between.

As regards this clonotype: Just one base apart from a much larger clone, this may be a read error. The J gene is TRBJ2-1, the V gene TRBV6-2 or TRBV6-3; 8 nucleotides line up with TRBD2. Trimming took 6 bases from V and 0 from J; bases not matched to a gene: 7. Germline-derived CDR1 and CDR2 are MNHEY and SVGEGT. The CDR3 sequence is 16 residues long. This chain's CDR3 is CASSSGGGSSYNEQFF. CDR3 coding DNA: TGTGCCAGCAGCTCCGGCGGGGGGAGCTCCTACAATGAGCAGTTCTTC.

This clonotype was counted a few times. V is TRBV5-1 and J is TRBJ1-4; D remains unclear. The CDR3 is made up of 11 amino acids. Germline values: CDR1 SGHRS, CDR2 YFSETQ. The germline V and J ends were trimmed by 7 bases and 5 bases, with 6 bases remaining between them. The DNA for the CDR3 is TGCGCCAGCGGGGAGAATGAAAAACTGTTTTTT. Residues: CASGENEKLFF.

J is TRBJ1-1 and V is TRBV4-3, with 8 bases that match TRBD1. This CDR3 spans 16 amino acids. Losses at the gene ends were 0 bases for V and 5 bases for J; bases not matched to a gene: 8. Per the germline V gene, CDR1 is LGHNA and CDR2 is YSLEER. The DNA of the CDR3 is TGCGCCAGCAGCCAAGACGCTCAGGGGGCACGGACTGAAGCTTTCTTT. Amino acid sequence: CASSQDAQGARTEAFF.

The chain is built from TRBV24-1 and TRBJ2-1; D not resolved. V shed 7 bases and J shed 2 bases, with 8 bases lying between them. The germline gives CDR1 KGHDR, CDR2 SFDVKD. This CDR3 is built from 13 residues. The CDR3 bases are TGTGCCACCAGCCCTGCCCCCTACAATGAGCAGTTCTTC. The encoded protein is CATSPAPYNEQFF.

Only a few counts were recorded for this clonotype. The V call is TRBV20-1, the J call TRBJ1-5, with 9 nucleotides matching TRBD1. Germline trimming cut 4 bases from V and 4 bases from J; bases unmatched to any gene: 8. The CDR3 is 15 amino acids. Germline-derived CDR1 and CDR2 are DFQATT and SNEGSKA (reference sequence). This CDR3 is CSATGQGIGNQPQHF. The DNA of the CDR3 is TGCAGTGCTACAGGACAGGGGATAGGGAATCAGCCCCAGCATTTT.

V is TRBV5-1 and J is TRBJ1-4; D is perhaps TRBD1 (5 bases). Germline CDR1 and CDR2: SGHRS and YFSETQ. The CDR3 covers 15 residues. V dropped 2 bases and J dropped 6 bases, with 14 bases sitting between them. The CDR3: CASSFRGDLDEKLFF. In DNA form, the CDR3 reads TGCGCCAGCAGCTTTCGGGGGGACTTGGATGAAAAACTGTTTTTT.

CDR3 amino acids: CSARLLAGGIYEQYF. For the CDR3, the DNA is TGCAGTGCTCGTCTGCTAGCGGGAGGGATCTACGAGCAGTACTTC. The V gene is TRBV20-1, the J gene TRBJ2-7; TRBD2 matches at 12 bases. The CDR3 is made up of 15 amino acids. Trimming cost V 5 bases and J 3 bases; bases outside gene matches: 8. The V gene's germline CDR1 is DFQATT and CDR2 SNEGSKA (reference sequence).

This clonotype was observed a handful of times. The chain recombines TRBV2 with TRBJ2-5, with D tentatively TRBD1 or TRBD2 (6 bases each). V was cut by 1 base and J by 5 bases, with 14 bases left in between. The CDR3 is 15 residues long. Germline V lookup: CDR1 SNHLY, CDR2 FYNNEI. Here the CDR3 reads CASSEGLGAGETQYF. CDR3 DNA sequence: TGTGCCAGCAGTGAAGGGTTGGGGGCGGGGGAGACCCAGTACTTC.

This clonotype appeared once. J is TRBJ2-1 and V is TRBV3-1; 7 bases align to TRBD1. V gave up 1 base and J gave up 0 bases; unmatched junction bases: 9. The CDR3 consists of 18 residues. CDR1 is LGHDT, CDR2 YNNKEL, per germline (reference sequence). The CDR3 DNA reads as TGTGCCAGCAGCCAAGTACGTCATCGGGACAGCTCCTACAATGAGCAGTTCTTC. Its translation is CASSQVRHRDSSYNEQFF.

The chain links TRBV5-6 to TRBJ2-1, with TRBD2 matching over 7 bases. Germline V gene lookup returns CDR1 SGHDT and CDR2 YYEEEE. The CDR3 totals 15 residues. V lost 2 bases, J lost 6 bases, and 8 bases stayed unmatched. CDR3 region: CASSFGLVGSNEQFF. In DNA, the CDR3 is TGTGCCAGCAGCTTCGGACTAGTCGGAAGCAATGAGCAGTTCTTC. Together with reference TRBV5-6 and TRBJ2-1, the CDR3 gives the full variable domain: DAGVTQSPTHLIKTRGQQVTLRCSPKSGHDTVSWYQQALGQGPQFIFQYYEEEERQRGNFPDRFSGHQFPNYSSELNVNALLLGDSALYLCASSFGLVGSNEQFFGPGTRLTVL.

This clonotype was seen more than once but under ten times. The chain combines TRBV9 with TRBJ2-3; 7 nucleotides agree with TRBD1. From germline, CDR1 is SGDLS and CDR2 YYNGEE. J gave up 3 bases and V 3 bases, and 10 bases lay outside the gene matches. This CDR3 has 16 residues. The CDR3 protein is CASSAKPQGWTDTQYF. In nucleotides, the CDR3 is TGTGCCAGCAGCGCAAAGCCACAGGGGTGGACAGATACGCAGTATTTT.

The V call is TRBV4-3, the J call TRBJ2-3; TRBD2 matches at 7 bases. Looked up from germline, CDR1 is LGHNA and CDR2 is YSLEER. There are 17 residues in the CDR3. The J segment lost 0 bases and the V segment lost 1 base, leaving 7 bases of the junction unmatched. The CDR3 DNA follows: TGCGCCAGCAGCCAAGGCCCTAGCGGAGAGAGCACAGATACGCAGTATTTT. This translates into CASSQGPSGESTDTQYF.

Only a few counts were recorded for this clonotype. The chain carries TRBV9 and TRBJ2-7; 8 nucleotides align to TRBD1. This CDR3 spans 13 amino acids. Unmatched junction bases numbered 2, after V lost 2 bases and J lost 4 bases. The germline V gene encodes CDR1 SGDLS and CDR2 YYNGEE. The DNA of the CDR3 is TGTGCCAGCAGCGTGGGGGACAGGTACGAGCAGTACTTC. Residues: CASSVGDRYEQYF.

V is TRBV7-9 and J is TRBJ2-2, with D maybe TRBD2 (6 bases). The ends were cut back, 7 bases at V and 2 bases at J, with 11 bases in the middle. Germline V lookup: CDR1 SEHNR, CDR2 FQNEAQ (reference sequence). The length of the CDR3 is 14 residues. The CDR3 loop is CASKGAGNTGELFF. The CDR3 DNA is TGTGCCAGCAAAGGGGCGGGAAACACCGGGGAGCTGTTTTTT.